This section outlines one T cell receptor (beta chain) sequence together with its context. Its antigen has not been determined. Base-call qualities are not available, and no considerably larger clone is one nucleotide away. From each donor, a single peripheral blood sample of around 120 mL on average was drawn into heparinised tubes. Using a panel that included CD45RO, CCR7, CD25, CD127, CD95 and CD27, naive, central memory, regulatory and stem cell-like memory CD4+ T cells were sorted on a BD FACSAria II. Every sorted population had a purity above 98%. PBMCs were separated immediately by Lymphoprep density gradient centrifugation and were stained directly, without being cultured. So that batch effects would be minimized, each experiment stained and sorted samples in pairs, pairing one healthy donor with one patient. The entire amount of isolated RNA was reverse transcribed using the High Capacity cDNA Reverse Transcription Kit, so the sequenced TCRB transcripts were expressed ones. Deep immunoSEQ sequencing was applied to naive, central memory and regulatory T cell samples, giving an average of about 3.7 million total reads per sample. Sorted cells were lysed in RLT buffer and RNA was extracted with DNase-treated RNeasy Micro or Mini kits, depending on cell number. To prevent cross-contamination, every cell subset was processed on its own, while patient and healthy donor samples were processed together. Using the immunoSEQ multiplex PCR, TCRB sequences were amplified from cDNA into 87-bp fragments spanning the CDR3 region. Sequencing of the amplicons was done on the Illumina HiSeq platform. Regarding the original processing steps: PCR bias was corrected computationally using synthetic template baselines, and reads within Hamming distance 2 were collapsed, with unmergeable singletons discarded. By aligning reads against IMGT, V, D and J genes, CDR3 length, and insertions or deletions at six rearrangement sites were assigned. Within each subset, clonotype counts were normalized to sorted cell number, and only after that were true diversity and Gini coefficients computed with the tcR R package. The overlap coefficient, calculated on TCRB nucleotide sequences, was used to quantify repertoire sharing. As a proxy for the pre-selection repertoire, out-of-frame TCRB sequences from naive cells were analyzed. This immuneACCESS table, as held by TCRdb, lists in-frame sequences with V and J called but not all clones. Of the missing ones, under half trace to an unresolved V gene in checked studies; the others have no known cause. V, J and clone size are taken as reported in that table, and D and trimming were inferred from the DNA itself. The sample table contains under 900,000 clones; only one count was recorded for roughly a sixth of them. 0.023% of the sample belongs to the ten largest clones.

CDR1 MNHEY and CDR2 SMNVEV are derived from the germline V gene (reference sequence). Relative to germline, V is missing 5 bases and J is missing 2 bases, with 2 bases of the junction outside any gene match. Spanning cysteine to phenylalanine, the CDR3 consists of 13 amino acids. Of the read, only the CDR3 DNA is kept; its 39 bases are in frame from base 1. The data originate from a study of beta chain features in type 1 diabetes (dated by TCRdb to 2016 to 2019). For the wider study: No differences in mean age, gender distribution, total cell number or subset yield were found between patients and healthy donors. A total of about 100 million sorted cells were examined across all samples, and RNA yield correlated strongly with the number of cells per subset. Regulatory and stem cell-like memory subsets were obtained from only 8 patients and about eight healthy donors, while naive and central memory subsets were obtained from all 30 or so donors. The study compared TCRB repertoires of sorted circulating CD4+ T cell subsets between recently diagnosed type 1 diabetes patients and matched healthy donors. Paper-wide results and their limitations: Sequencing cDNA rather than genomic DNA could over-represent highly expressing activated cells, although activation and CD3 levels did not differ between groups. HLA sub-analyses involved small numbers of individuals, so any influence of HLA type on TCRB rearrangement remained unresolved. In all four CD4+ subsets, TCRB CDR3 length was moderately but significantly shorter in type 1 diabetes patients. Patients with type 1 diabetes made fewer insertions and deleted more nucleotides at VDJ recombination sites, implying thymic rearrangement abnormalities. PCR may preferentially amplify shorter templates, but because patient and control samples were amplified and corrected together, any resulting skew would affect both groups equally. The naive, central memory and regulatory TCRB repertoires appeared to resemble one another more closely among patients than among healthy donors.

The chain uses TRBV27 and TRBJ2-7, with 8 bases matching TRBD1. Input material: naive CD4+ T cells from blood. The cell subset or site label, read with the paper, signifies: true naive CD4+ T cells. The receptor was derived from a woman aged 18-29 years in good health. The DNA reads TGTGCCAGCAGTGACAGGGGCACCTACGAGCAGTACTTC. Its protein product is CASSDRGTYEQYF.